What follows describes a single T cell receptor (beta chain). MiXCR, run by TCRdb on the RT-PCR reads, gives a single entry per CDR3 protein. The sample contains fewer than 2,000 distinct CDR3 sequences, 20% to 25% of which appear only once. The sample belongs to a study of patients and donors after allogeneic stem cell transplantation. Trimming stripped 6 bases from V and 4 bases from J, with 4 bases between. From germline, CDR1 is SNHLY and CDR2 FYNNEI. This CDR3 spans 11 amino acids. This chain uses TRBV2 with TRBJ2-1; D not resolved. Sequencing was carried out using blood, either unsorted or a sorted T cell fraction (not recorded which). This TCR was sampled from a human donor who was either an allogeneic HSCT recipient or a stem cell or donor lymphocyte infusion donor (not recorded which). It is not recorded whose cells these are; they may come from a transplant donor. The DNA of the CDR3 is TGTGCCAGCAGCAAATACAATGAGCAGTTCTTC. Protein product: CASSKYNEQFF.